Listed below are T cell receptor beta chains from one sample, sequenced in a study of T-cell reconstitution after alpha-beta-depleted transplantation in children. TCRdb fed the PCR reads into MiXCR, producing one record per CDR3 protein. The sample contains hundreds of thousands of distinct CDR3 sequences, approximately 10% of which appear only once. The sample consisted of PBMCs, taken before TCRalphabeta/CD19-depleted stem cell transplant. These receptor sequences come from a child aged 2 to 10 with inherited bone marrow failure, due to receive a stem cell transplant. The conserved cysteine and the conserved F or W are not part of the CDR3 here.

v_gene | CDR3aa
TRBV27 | ASSLSGLGREGAGKLF
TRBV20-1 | SASDLTGPSYNEQF
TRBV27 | ASRPKPGLAGTQY
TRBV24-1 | ATSDSDPRGDYEQY
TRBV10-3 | AISEASYTIY
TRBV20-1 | SAEAGLAGVDTQY
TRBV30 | AWSPGPTTDTQY
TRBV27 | ASSLLTGGQETQY
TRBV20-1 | SARVSGSTDTQY
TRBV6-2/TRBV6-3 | ASSYRAGNAKNIQY
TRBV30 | AWSVYRGHTGELF
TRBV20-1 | SARDVSEGLPETQY
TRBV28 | ASSSVIAGDPYEQY
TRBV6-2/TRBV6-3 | ASSYADRGLDRPQH
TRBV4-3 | ASSQDESSGFDGYGYT
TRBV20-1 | RARDWTGQGSYEQY
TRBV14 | ASSRGTSGNNEQF
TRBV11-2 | ASSLEGRWNEQF
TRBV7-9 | ASSLGEGYGYT
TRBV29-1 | SVEFAERGETQY
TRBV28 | ASSPGGASGANVLT
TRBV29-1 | SVVGPTAPGELF
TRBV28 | ASSFRLWEGHEQY
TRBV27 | ASSLDRLKEQF
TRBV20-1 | SARDRRWSGFGAF
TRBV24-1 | ATSDFQRGQMRDTQY
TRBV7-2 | ASTTRWPLH
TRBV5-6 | ASSFRTGRETQY
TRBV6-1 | ASSPSGSPQNTQY
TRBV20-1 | SAKQGADSYNSPLH